These 27 T cell receptor beta chains came from one sample sequenced in a study of identical twins. TCRdb itself ran the 5' RACE reads through MiXCR, one entry per CDR3 protein. Of around 480,000 distinct CDR3 sequences listed, approximately 14% are singletons. These data also featured in a second study, about yellow fever vaccine responses in identical twins.

The sample consisted of CD4+ T cells sorted from blood. The source is a woman aged 18-29 years in good health.

The chain employs TRBV6-2 or TRBV6-3 and TRBJ1-1; tentative D call: TRBD1 (5 bases). The CDR3 has 14 amino acids. In germline, CDR1 is MNHEY, CDR2 SVGEGT. The germline V and J ends were trimmed by 3 bases and 4 bases, with 12 bases remaining between them. The CDR3 spells CASSYRGFGTEAFF. The CDR3, as DNA: TGTGCCAGCAGTTATCGGGGGTTCGGCACTGAAGCTTTCTTT.

This clonotype was counted between two and nine times. The genes are TRBV6-2 or TRBV6-3 and TRBJ2-4; D is possibly TRBD1 or TRBD2 (5 bases each). The CDR3 runs 15 residues. The V gene's germline CDR1 is MNHEY and CDR2 SVGEGT. With 7 bases removed from V and 0 bases from J, the gap between germline ends came to 13 bases. The CDR3 loop is CASKGPGLAKNIQYF. The CDR3 DNA reads as TGTGCCAGCAAGGGGCCGGGGCTAGCCAAAAACATTCAGTACTTC.

This rearrangement joins TRBV20-1 to TRBJ2-2, with 7 bases matching TRBD1. CDR1 is DFQATT, CDR2 SNEGSKA, per germline (reference sequence). After removal of 5 bases from V and 2 bases from J, the junction contained 5 bases not matched to a gene. The CDR3 spans 14 residues. The CDR3 reads CSAQGQKNTGELFF. The CDR3, as DNA: TGCAGTGCTCAGGGACAGAAAAACACCGGGGAGCTGTTTTTT.

The chain couples TRBV18 to TRBJ2-7, with TRBD2 matching 11 bases. The CDR3 consists of 14 residues. Losses at the gene ends were 2 bases for V and 7 bases for J; bases not matched to a gene: 4. The germline gives CDR1 KGHSH, CDR2 LQKENI. The CDR3 DNA sequence: TGTGCCAGCTCACCAGTAGCGGGAGGGCGGGAGCAGTACTTC. As protein: CASSPVAGGREQYF.

The chain has TRBV28 and TRBJ2-3; D perhaps matches TRBD1 (6 bases). The CDR3 sequence is 16 residues long. The V gene lost 5 bases and the J gene lost 2 bases, with 17 bases spanning the gap. CDR1 is MDHEN, CDR2 SYDVKM, per germline. CDR3 coding DNA: TGTGCCAGCAGTCCCCGAGGCAGGGGAATCACAGATACGCAGTATTTT. Protein: CASSPRGRGITDTQYF.

The genes are TRBV6-5 and TRBJ2-3; D not certain. The CDR3 runs 13 residues. The ends were cut back, 2 bases at V and 4 bases at J, with 7 bases in the middle. The germline CDR1 and CDR2 sequences are MNHEY and SVGAGI. CDR3 nucleotides: TGTGCCAGCAGTTACCCCGCGGCAGATACGCAGTATTTT. It is translated as CASSYPAADTQYF.

This clonotype was observed a single time. This rearrangement joins TRBV11-2 to TRBJ2-4, with D perhaps TRBD1 (8 bases). Trimming left V 6 bases short and J 9 bases short, with 18 bases between. The CDR3 covers 14 residues. Per the germline V gene, CDR1 is SGHAT and CDR2 is FQNNGV. CDR3 DNA sequence: TGTGCCAGCAGACCAGCGGGACAGGAAGGCATTCAGTACTTC. Encoded protein: CASRPAGQEGIQYF.

This clonotype has more than one count but fewer than ten. This chain connects TRBV20-1 to TRBJ2-4; no reliable D call. This CDR3 contains 14 residues. V lost 3 bases and J lost 0, with 9 bases in between. Germline V gene sequence: CDR1 DFQATT, CDR2 SNEGSKA (reference sequence). CDR3 sequence (DNA): TGCAGTGCTAGCACGGTACTAGCCAAAAACATTCAGTACTTC. Protein product: CSASTVLAKNIQYF.

The chain links TRBV20-1 to TRBJ1-5, with D uncertain. Trimming cost V 0 bases and J 5 bases, with 8 bases left between them. Germline V gene sequence: CDR1 DFQATT, CDR2 SNEGSKA (reference sequence). The CDR3 runs 13 residues. The CDR3 nucleotides read TGCAGTGCTAGAGATCCGAGGGATCAGCCCCAGCATTTT. Its translation is CSARDPRDQPQHF.

The V gene is TRBV20-1, the J gene TRBJ2-7; the D is unclear. In germline, CDR1 is DFQATT, CDR2 SNEGSKA (reference sequence). V was clipped by 4 bases and J by 2 bases, with 6 bases between them. This CDR3 has 11 residues. CDR3 sequence reads: CSATPTYEQYF. CDR3 DNA sequence: TGCAGTGCTACCCCCACCTACGAGCAGTACTTC.

This chain joins TRBV7-9 and TRBJ1-2; 10 bases align to TRBD1. The V gene's germline CDR1 is SEHNR and CDR2 FQNEAQ (reference sequence). The CDR3 spans 14 residues. Germline trimming cut 5 bases from V and 5 bases from J; bases unmatched to any gene: 5. In DNA form, the CDR3 reads TGTGCCAGCAGCCGACAGGGGGCATGGTATGGCTACACCTTC. Its translation is CASSRQGAWYGYTF.

This clonotype was found many times. The chain links TRBV12-3 or TRBV12-4 to TRBJ2-1; either TRBD1 or TRBD2 may supply D (5 bases each). The CDR3 length is 18 residues. V was shortened by 4 bases and J by 5 bases, with 24 bases between the two germline ends. The CDR3 is CASSWGWLGDHQNNEQFF. The CDR3 DNA reads as TGTGCCAGCAGTTGGGGCTGGTTAGGGGACCACCAAAACAATGAGCAGTTCTTC.

The chain links TRBV29-1 to TRBJ2-7; D perhaps matches TRBD2 (6 bases). The V gene lost 6 bases and the J gene lost 9 bases, with 18 bases spanning the gap. The germline CDR1 and CDR2 sequences are SQVTM and ANQGSEA. The CDR3 covers 12 residues. The CDR3 DNA reads as TGCAGCGTGGCCCTGGGGGAGGCCGGGCAGTACTTC. It specifies CSVALGEAGQYF.

This clonotype was detected only a few times. This chain connects TRBV28 to TRBJ2-1, with D maybe TRBD2 (6 bases). The CDR3 is 16 residues long. The V end was cut by 4 bases, the J end by 9 bases, with 22 bases between. CDR1 and CDR2 from the germline V gene are MDHEN and SYDVKM. CDR3: CASSSGRGLTGGEQFF. The CDR3 bases are TGTGCCAGCAGTTCGGGCCGCGGGCTAACCGGGGGTGAGCAGTTCTTC.

This clonotype appeared many times. This chain joins TRBV5-1 and TRBJ1-1; D unclear. Germline V lookup: CDR1 SGHRS, CDR2 YFSETQ. CDR3 length equals 14 residues. V gave up 5 bases and J gave up 4 bases, with 15 bases separating them. The CDR3 loop is CASRRNDGSTEAFF. CDR3 DNA sequence: TGCGCCAGCAGGAGAAACGACGGAAGCACTGAAGCTTTCTTT.

V and J are TRBV20-1 and TRBJ1-2, with D possibly being TRBD1 (5 bases). Germline V gene lookup returns CDR1 DFQATT and CDR2 SNEGSKA (reference sequence). V was pared by 5 bases and J by 3 bases, with 10 bases between. This CDR3 contains 12 residues. CDR3 sequence: CSASRGDYGYTF. CDR3 sequence (DNA): TGCAGTGCTTCTCGGGGGGACTATGGCTACACCTTC.

This clonotype occurred a few times. V usage is TRBV24-1 and J usage is TRBJ2-5; TRBD2 is a possible D gene (6 bases). The germline gives CDR1 KGHDR, CDR2 SFDVKD. Trimming removed 6 bases from V and 5 bases from J, with 18 bases in between. The CDR3 contains 15 residues. CDR3 sequence reads: CATSRSGVSYETQYF. The CDR3 DNA reads TGTGCCACCAGTCGATCGGGGGTTTCGTACGAGACCCAGTACTTC.

This clonotype showed up just a few times. V is TRBV10-3 and J is TRBJ2-7; 7 bases align to TRBD2. Unmatched junction bases numbered 14, after V lost 11 bases and J lost 4 bases. This CDR3 has 14 amino acids. Germline V gives CDR1 ENHRY, CDR2 SYGVKD. CDR3 DNA sequence: TGTGCCTCAGCCCCAGGGAGGGGACCGTACGAGCAGTACTTC. The encoded protein is CASAPGRGPYEQYF.

The CDR3: CASSPFDPTFYEQYF. CDR3 DNA: TGTGCCAGCTCACCATTCGATCCTACTTTCTACGAGCAGTACTTC. The chain combines TRBV18 with TRBJ2-7; D unclear. Trimming cost V 2 bases and J 3 bases, with 14 bases left between them. CDR1 is KGHSH and CDR2 is LQKENI in the germline V gene. The CDR3 length is 15 residues. Using reference TRBV18 and TRBJ2-7 for the parts outside the CDR3, the full variable domain is NAGVMQNPRHLVRRRGQEARLRCSPMKGHSHVYWYRQLPEEGLKFMVYLQKENIIDESGMPKERFSAEFPKEGPSILRIQQVVRGDSAAYFCASSPFDPTFYEQYFGPGTRLTVT.

This chain connects TRBV10-1 to TRBJ2-3, with D possibly TRBD2 on 6 matching bases. V was shortened by 3 bases and J by 2 bases, with 15 bases between the two germline ends. The CDR3 covers 16 residues. Germline V gene data show CDR1 as WNHNN and CDR2 as SYGVQD (reference sequence). In DNA form, the CDR3 reads TGCGCCAGCAGTGACCCGGGGGTAGCGGACACAGATACGCAGTATTTT. It yields the protein CASSDPGVADTDTQYF.

This clonotype was seen a handful of times. The J gene is TRBJ1-2, the V gene TRBV27, with D perhaps TRBD1 (5 bases). This CDR3 comprises 14 residues. The V gene lost 3 bases and the J gene lost 0 bases, with 8 bases spanning the gap. Germline values: CDR1 MNHEY, CDR2 SMNVEV (reference sequence). This CDR3 reads CASSLTATNYGYTF. CDR3 DNA: TGTGCCAGCAGTTTGACAGCCACTAACTATGGCTACACCTTC.

This clonotype was observed many times. The chain has TRBV18 and TRBJ2-1; 7 bases fit TRBD1. Trimming cost V 3 bases and J 10 bases; bases outside gene matches: 0. The germline gives CDR1 KGHSH, CDR2 LQKENI. The CDR3 is 11 amino acids. CDR3 protein: CASSPDREQFF. CDR3 bases: TGTGCCAGCTCACCGGACAGGGAGCAGTTCTTC.

J is TRBJ2-5 and V is TRBV20-1; a possible D gene is TRBD2 (5 bases). CDR1 DFQATT and CDR2 SNEGSKA come from the germline V gene (reference sequence). The CDR3 length is 14 residues. Trimming removed 6 bases at V and 4 bases at J, with 18 bases between. CDR3 sequence (DNA): TGCAGTGCCCTCCTCCCGGGGAGCGCAGAGACCCAGTACTTC. Encoded protein: CSALLPGSAETQYF.

This clonotype was seen a few times. The chain carries TRBV12-3 or TRBV12-4 and TRBJ2-7; D ambiguous. This CDR3 region has 15 residues. Trimming pared 2 bases from V and 2 bases from J, leaving 13 bases between. CDR3 sequence (DNA): TGTGCCAGCAGTTTAAAGGTCGCAGATCCCTACGAGCAGTACTTC. Amino acids: CASSLKVADPYEQYF.

Points on this clonotype: A clone one base away is much larger, so this may be a read error. The V and J genes are TRBV29-1 and TRBJ1-1, with TRBD1 as a possible D gene (5 bases). This CDR3 contains 12 residues. Trimming removed 4 bases at V and 5 bases at J, with 11 bases between. Looked up from germline, CDR1 is SQVTM and CDR2 is ANQGSEA. The CDR3 sequence is CSVGRGRTEAFF. CDR3 bases: TGCAGCGTTGGCCGGGGCAGGACTGAAGCTTTCTTT.

The V and J genes are TRBV9 and TRBJ1-1; D is uncertain. V shed 0 bases and J shed 3 bases, with 12 bases lying between them. The CDR3 is made up of 15 amino acids. Germline lookup yields CDR1 SGDLS and CDR2 YYNGEE. CDR3 sequence reads: CASSVGRQSYTEAFF. DNA for the CDR3: TGTGCCAGCAGCGTAGGGAGGCAGAGTTACACTGAAGCTTTCTTT.

This clonotype was counted a few times. The chain employs TRBV9 and TRBJ2-7, with D hard to call. Between the trimmed V and J ends, which lost 0 bases and 4 bases, there was a span of 8 bases. The CDR3 runs to 13 residues. Per the germline V gene, CDR1 is SGDLS and CDR2 is YYNGEE. CDR3 DNA: TGTGCCAGCAGCGTAGCTCCCCGATACGAGCAGTACTTC. It encodes CASSVAPRYEQYF.